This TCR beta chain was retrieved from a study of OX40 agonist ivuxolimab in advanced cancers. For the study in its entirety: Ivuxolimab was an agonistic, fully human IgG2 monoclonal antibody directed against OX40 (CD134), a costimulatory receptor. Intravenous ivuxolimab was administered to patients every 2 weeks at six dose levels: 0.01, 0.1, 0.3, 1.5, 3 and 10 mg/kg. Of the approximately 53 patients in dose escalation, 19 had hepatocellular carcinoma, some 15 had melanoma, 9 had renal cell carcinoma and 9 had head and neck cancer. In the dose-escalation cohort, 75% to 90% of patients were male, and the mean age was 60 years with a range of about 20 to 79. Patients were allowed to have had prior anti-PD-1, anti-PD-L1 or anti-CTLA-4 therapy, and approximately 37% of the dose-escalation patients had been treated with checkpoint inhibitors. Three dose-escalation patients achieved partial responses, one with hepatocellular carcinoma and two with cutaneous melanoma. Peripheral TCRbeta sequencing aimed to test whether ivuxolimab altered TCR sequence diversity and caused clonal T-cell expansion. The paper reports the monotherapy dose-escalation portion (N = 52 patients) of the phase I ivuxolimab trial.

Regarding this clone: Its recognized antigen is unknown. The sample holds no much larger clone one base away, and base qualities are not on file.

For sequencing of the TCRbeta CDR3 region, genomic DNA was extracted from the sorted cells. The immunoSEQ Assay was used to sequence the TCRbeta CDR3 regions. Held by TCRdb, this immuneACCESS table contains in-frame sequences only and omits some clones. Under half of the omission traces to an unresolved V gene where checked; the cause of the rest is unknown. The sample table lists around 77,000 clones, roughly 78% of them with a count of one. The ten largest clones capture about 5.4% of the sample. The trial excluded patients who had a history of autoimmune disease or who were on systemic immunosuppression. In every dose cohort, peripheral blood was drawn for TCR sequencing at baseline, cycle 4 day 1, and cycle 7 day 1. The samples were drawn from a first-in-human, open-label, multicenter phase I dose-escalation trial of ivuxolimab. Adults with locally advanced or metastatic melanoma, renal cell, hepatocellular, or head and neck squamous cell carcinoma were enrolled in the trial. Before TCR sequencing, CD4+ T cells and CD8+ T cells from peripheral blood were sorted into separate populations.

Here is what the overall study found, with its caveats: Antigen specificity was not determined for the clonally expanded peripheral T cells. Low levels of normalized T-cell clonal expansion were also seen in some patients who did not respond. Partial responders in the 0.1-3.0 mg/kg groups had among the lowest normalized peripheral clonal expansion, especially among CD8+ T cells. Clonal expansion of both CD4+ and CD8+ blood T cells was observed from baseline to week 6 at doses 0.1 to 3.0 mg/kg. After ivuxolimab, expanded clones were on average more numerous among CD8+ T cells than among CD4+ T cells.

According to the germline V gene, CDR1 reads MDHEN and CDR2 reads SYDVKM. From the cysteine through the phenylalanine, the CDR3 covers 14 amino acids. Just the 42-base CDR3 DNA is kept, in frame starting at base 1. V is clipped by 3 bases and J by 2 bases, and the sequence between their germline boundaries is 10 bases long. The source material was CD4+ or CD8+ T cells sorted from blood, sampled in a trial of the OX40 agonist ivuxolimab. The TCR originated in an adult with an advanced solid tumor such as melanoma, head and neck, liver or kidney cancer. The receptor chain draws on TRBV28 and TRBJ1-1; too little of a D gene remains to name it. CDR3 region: CASSLVARNTEAFF. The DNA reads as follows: TGTGCCAGCAGTTTGGTCGCCCGAAACACTGAAGCTTTCTTT. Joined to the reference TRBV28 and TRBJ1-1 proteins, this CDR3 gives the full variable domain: DVKVTQSSRYLVKRTGEKVFLECVQDMDHENMFWYRQDPGLGLRLIYFSYDVKMKEKGDIPEGYSVSREKKERFSLILESASTNQTSMYLCASSLVARNTEAFFGQGTRLTVV.